Sequencing of this T cell receptor beta chain was carried out in a study of blood T cell repertoires in COVID-19. Across the study: The cDNA or gDNA used as material had been derived from T cells, B-cell-depleted T cells, or PBMCs.

Seattle enrolled patients during active infection and tracked them longitudinally. Original handling: Nucleated cell number was recorded as an estimate derived from reference gene primer amplification. Measured with immunoSEQ multiplex PCR; TCRdb has only the in-frame clones, and not every one. V, J and clone size are taken as reported in that table, and D and trimming were inferred from the DNA itself. The profile shows about 52,000 clones, around 81% of them singletons. Germline V gives CDR1 LNHDA, CDR2 SQIVND (reference sequence). V was shortened by 1 base and J by 5 bases, with 10 bases between the two germline ends. The CDR3 extends over 14 amino acids.

Sequenced sample: peripheral blood. V gene TRBV19 combines with J gene TRBJ2-3; D unresolved. This TCR came from an elderly woman with COVID-19, enrolled during active disease. CDR3 sequence reads: CASSIGAAKDTQYF. CDR3 in DNA: TGTGCCAGTAGTATAGGGGCAGCAAAAGATACGCAGTATTTT. Complete variable domain (other parts from reference TRBV19 and TRBJ2-3): DGGITQSPKYLFRKEGQNVTLSCEQNLNHDAMYWYRQDPGQGLRLIYYSQIVNDFQKGDIAEGYSVSREKKESFPLTVTSAQKNPTAFYLCASSIGAAKDTQYFGPGTRLTVL.